The source of this TCR beta chain is a study of preoperative IRX-2 immunotherapy in early breast cancer. This table comes from immunoSEQ multiplex PCR, and its TCRdb copy is limited to in-frame clones, with some not included. The data show some 19,000 clones, 85% seen once. Described treatment: preoperative locoregional IRX-2 cytokine immunotherapy. The CDR3 runs to 14 residues. V was clipped by 8 bases and J by 0 bases, with 11 bases between them. The germline V gene has CDR1 MNHGY and CDR2 SAAAGT. The source of this sequence is a human donor with breast cancer. The chain recombines TRBV6-8 with TRBJ1-3; D gene uncertain. The sample was lymph node tissue, taken after IRX-2 immunotherapy. CDR3 sequence: CASGRDPSGNTIYF. In DNA form, the CDR3 reads TGTGCCAGCGGCCGGGATCCCTCTGGAAACACCATATATTTT.